Presented here are 22 T cell receptor beta chains from one specimen sequenced in a study of blood T cell repertoires in COVID-19 (dated by TCRdb to about 2020). The library was generated by the immunoSEQ multiplex PCR assay. The table was pulled from immuneACCESS by TCRdb, which kept in-frame rearrangements only. Such tables lose some clones; where checked, under half of the loss comes from unresolved V genes, and the rest has no known cause. The sample table records 140,000 or so clones; less than 90% of these occur just once. 8.5% to 9% of the sample is held by the ten biggest clonotypes. The sample was peripheral blood. The receptors shown here come from a man between 25 and 39 years old with COVID-19, enrolled during active disease.

This clone was picked up one time. The CDR3 reads CASSAGGSGSGETQYF. CDR3 bases: TGTGCCAGCTCCGCCGGGGGTAGCGGGAGCGGAGAGACCCAGTACTTC. The rearrangement uses TRBV27 and TRBJ2-5; 9 nucleotides align to TRBD2. With V trimmed by 8 bases and J by 4 bases, 14 bases remained unmatched. The germline V gene has CDR1 MNHEY and CDR2 SMNVEV (reference sequence). This CDR3 comprises 16 residues.

The chain links TRBV15 to TRBJ2-2, with TRBD1 matching over 9 bases. This CDR3 spans 16 amino acids. Germline V lookup: CDR1 LNHNV, CDR2 YYDKDF (reference sequence). V dropped 2 bases and J dropped 5; count of bases not matched to a gene: 6. CDR3 sequence (DNA): TGTGCCACCAGCAGAATTCCAGACAGGGGGACCGGGGAGCTGTTTTTT. This sequence encodes CATSRIPDRGTGELFF.

This clone has a count of ten or more. V gene TRBV27 combines with J gene TRBJ1-5; D unresolved. This CDR3 region has 13 residues. Germline V gene data show CDR1 as MNHEY and CDR2 as SMNVEV (reference sequence). Trimming stripped 1 base from V and 3 bases from J, with 4 bases between. The CDR3 region is CASSLLYNQPQHF. The CDR3 bases are TGTGCCAGCAGTTTATTATACAATCAGCCCCAGCATTTT.

The chain recombines TRBV4-1 with TRBJ2-3; the match to TRBD2 covers 9 bases. The germline CDR1 and CDR2 sequences are MGHRA and YSYEKL. This CDR3 has 14 residues. The ends lost 8 bases at V and 4 bases at J; junction bases unmatched: 7. Written as DNA, the CDR3 is TGCGCCAGCGCACAGGGACTAGCCTCAGATACGCAGTATTTT. Translating gives CASAQGLASDTQYF.

The rearrangement uses TRBV4-1 and TRBJ1-2; D may be TRBD1 (5 bases). This CDR3 spans 13 amino acids. Germline-derived CDR1 and CDR2 are MGHRA and YSYEKL. The V gene lost 3 bases and the J gene lost 5 bases, with 10 bases spanning the gap. The CDR3 bases are TGCGCCAGCAGCCAGGGACTGTTATATGGCTACACCTTC. This translates into CASSQGLLYGYTF.

This clone was seen only a few times. The chain recombines TRBV11-2 with TRBJ1-4; D unclear. This CDR3 contains 15 residues. The germline gives CDR1 SGHAT, CDR2 FQNNGV. Trimming took off 2 bases at V and 3 bases at J, with 10 bases between the two ends. CDR3 loop: CASSLSTTANEKLFF. The CDR3 DNA reads as TGTGCCAGCAGCTTATCCACCACGGCTAATGAAAAACTGTTTTTT.

The V and J genes are TRBV6-5 and TRBJ1-4; D is ambiguous. The CDR3 runs 16 residues. Per the germline V gene, CDR1 is MNHEY and CDR2 is SVGAGI. Trimming took 0 bases from V and 5 from J, leaving 13 bases between them. For the CDR3, the DNA is TGTGCCAGCAGTTACTCGCTAACGGGGAGGAATGAAAAACTGTTTTTT. Residues: CASSYSLTGRNEKLFF.

V is TRBV5-3 and J is TRBJ2-7, with D unresolved. TRBV5-3 is annotated as an ORF whose role is uncertain. The length of the CDR3 is 15 residues. V gave up 5 bases and J gave up 0 bases, with 15 bases separating them. CDR3 in DNA: TGTGCCAGAAGTCCCCAGCTCTCTAGCTCCTACGAGCAGTACTTC. It is translated as CARSPQLSSSYEQYF.

Regarding this clone: At one boundary the junction diverges from the germline segment, which might be a read error. The genes are TRBV7-7 and TRBJ2-1, with 7 positions matching TRBD1. Germline values: CDR1 SSHAT, CDR2 FNYEAQ (reference sequence). This CDR3 region has 15 residues. DNA of the CDR3: TGTGCTAGCAGCTTAGACAGGGTTGGTCACAATGAGCAGTTCTTC. It encodes CASSLDRVGHNEQFF.

This chain links TRBV5-5 with TRBJ1-1; D is perhaps TRBD1 (5 bases). V was clipped by 4 bases and J by 6 bases, with 13 bases between them. This CDR3 is 13 amino acids long. Germline CDR1 reads SGHKS; CDR2 reads YYEKEE (reference sequence). The CDR3 DNA reads as TGTGCCAGCAGCCTCCCGCGGGGGTCTGAAGCTTTCTTT. Its protein product is CASSLPRGSEAFF.

The rearrangement links TRBV3-1 (or the pseudogene TRBV3-2) to TRBJ2-1; 8 nucleotides agree with TRBD2. This CDR3 region has 19 residues. V lost 8 bases, J lost 4 bases, and 22 bases stayed unmatched. Germline values: CDR1 LGHDT, CDR2 YNNKEL (reference sequence). The CDR3 DNA is TGTGCCAGCCAACGGGCGGGTTATTTAGCGGGGCGGGTTTACAATGAGCAGTTCTTC. Its translation: CASQRAGYLAGRVYNEQFF.

This chain connects TRBV5-5 to TRBJ2-7; TRBD1 agrees at 7 bases. Germline CDR1 is SGHKS and CDR2 is YYEKEE (reference sequence). Trimming cost V 2 bases and J 6 bases; bases outside gene matches: 2. This CDR3 has 12 amino acids. CDR3: CASSFTGVEQYF. The CDR3, as DNA: TGTGCCAGCAGCTTTACAGGGGTCGAGCAGTACTTC.

The chain employs TRBV10-3 and TRBJ2-4, with 15 bases lining up with TRBD2. CDR3 length: 19 residues. Germline V gene data show CDR1 as ENHRY and CDR2 as SYGVKD. J lost 5 bases, V lost 3 bases, and 11 bases had no gene match. The CDR3 bases are TGTGCCATCAGTGACCCCGGACTAGCGGGAGGGCGAGGGGAAAACATTCAGTACTTC. Its translation: CAISDPGLAGGRGENIQYF.

The chain employs TRBV9 and TRBJ2-4; tentative D call: TRBD1 (5 bases). The CDR3 runs to 15 residues. CDR1 is SGDLS, CDR2 YYNGEE, per germline. V was pared by 2 bases and J by 2 bases, with 11 bases between. The CDR3 sequence: CASSVQGATKNIQYF. The CDR3 nucleotides are TGTGCCAGCAGCGTCCAGGGTGCGACCAAAAACATTCAGTACTTC.

The chain recombines TRBV7-8 with TRBJ1-1, with TRBD1 matching over 8 bases. This CDR3 region has 14 residues. With V trimmed by 5 bases and J by 7 bases, 9 bases remained unmatched. Germline V gene lookup returns CDR1 SGHVS and CDR2 FQNEAQ. CDR3: CASSLGDRPIEAFF. DNA of the CDR3: TGTGCCAGCAGCCTAGGGGACAGGCCAATTGAAGCTTTCTTT.

The J gene is TRBJ2-2, the V gene TRBV6-5, with 13 bases aligning to TRBD2. This CDR3 region has 15 residues. The ends lost 5 bases at V and 5 bases at J; junction bases unmatched: 2. CDR1 and CDR2 from the germline V gene are MNHEY and SVGAGI. The CDR3 loop reads CASSQTSGRTGELFF. CDR3 in DNA: TGTGCCAGCAGTCAGACTAGCGGGAGGACCGGGGAGCTGTTTTTT.

This CDR3 is CASSFGHRDNEQFF. For the CDR3, the DNA is TGTGCCAGCAGCTTCGGACATCGGGACAATGAGCAGTTCTTC. The chain is built from TRBV7-8 and TRBJ2-1; maybe TRBD1 (5 bases). Germline-derived CDR1 and CDR2 are SGHVS and FQNEAQ. The CDR3 contains 14 residues. Between the trimmed V and J ends, which lost 3 bases and 5 bases, there was a span of 11 bases.

The sample holds a few counts of this clone. This chain links TRBV5-1 with TRBJ2-7, with 10 nucleotides matching TRBD2. Unmatched junction bases numbered 2, after V lost 2 bases and J lost 3 bases. Germline V gene sequence: CDR1 SGHRS, CDR2 YFSETQ. The CDR3 sequence is 14 residues long. The chain's CDR3 is CASSLGTSDYEQYF. The DNA for the CDR3 is TGCGCCAGCAGCTTAGGGACTAGCGACTACGAGCAGTACTTC.

The genes are TRBV3-1 (or the pseudogene TRBV3-2) and TRBJ2-5; tentative D call: TRBD1 (6 bases). The CDR3 covers 17 residues. Trimming removed 4 bases at V and 4 bases at J, with 22 bases between. CDR1 and CDR2 from the germline V gene are LGHDT and YNNKEL (reference sequence). DNA of the CDR3: TGTGCCAGCAGCCCCCAGATGGGGGCGCCTCTCGGAGAGACCCAGTACTTC. Translating gives CASSPQMGAPLGETQYF.

The chain uses TRBV7-9 and TRBJ1-1; the D gene is possibly TRBD1 (5 bases). The CDR3 has 16 amino acids. Between the trimmed V and J ends, which lost 5 bases and 3 bases, there was a span of 19 bases. Germline assignment: CDR1 SEHNR and CDR2 FQNEAQ (reference sequence). This CDR3 reads CASSPRAGLEDTEAFF. The CDR3 DNA follows: TGTGCCAGCAGCCCCCGGGCAGGGCTTGAGGACACTGAAGCTTTCTTT.

V is TRBV7-9 and J is TRBJ1-1, with 7 nucleotides matching TRBD1. The length of the CDR3 is 15 residues. J lost 1 base, V lost 5 bases, and 7 bases had no gene match. Germline V gene lookup returns CDR1 SEHNR and CDR2 FQNEAQ (reference sequence). The CDR3 coding sequence is TGTGCCAGCAGCAGGTTGACAGGGAGGAACACTGAAGCTTTCTTT. Its translation: CASSRLTGRNTEAFF.

This clone was detected once. V is TRBV10-3 and J is TRBJ1-5; D ambiguous. V lost 0 bases, J lost 1 base, and 7 bases lay in between. The CDR3 is 15 amino acids. Germline CDR1 and CDR2: ENHRY and SYGVKD. The CDR3 loop is CAISESAQSNQPQHF. The CDR3 bases are TGTGCCATCAGTGAGTCGGCCCAGAGCAATCAGCCCCAGCATTTT.